A selection of T cell receptor beta chains follows, all from one sample in a study of T-cell reconstitution after alpha-beta-depleted transplantation in children. TCRdb ran MiXCR on the PCR reads and lists one entry per CDR3 protein. The repertoire consists of 700,000 or so distinct CDR3 sequences, with about an eighth occurring once and the leading ten covering 0.79%. The sequenced sample was PBMCs, obtained before TCRalphabeta/CD19-depleted stem cell transplant. These receptors originate from a girl aged 2-10 years with congenital amegakaryocytic thrombocytopenia, due to receive a stem cell transplant. Both conserved end residues are part of each CDR3.

TRBV10-1 CASSESWGYEQYF
TRBV18 CASSRSERSYNEQFF
TRBV29-1 CSVQPGYNEQFF
TRBV4-1 CASSPGQGALYEQYF
TRBV5-1 CASSLRTSGTHITYEQYF
TRBV30 CAWSLESDEQFF
TRBV11-2 CASSRNPTGGVYEQYF
TRBV20-1 CSASRADQETQYF
TRBV7-9 CASSLYTYGAFF
TRBV7-3 CASSLIGPDSRKFF
TRBV28 CASGRRLTDTQYF
TRBV28 CASSYGGAYNEQFF
TRBV7-7 CASSPGGGRVETQYF
TRBV10-3 CAISAQSYEQYF
TRBV14 CASSQEGVLPERYEQYF
TRBV10-3 CAISESGRGAYEQYF
TRBV5-1 CASSLEVSGFAYEQYF
TRBV20-1 CSARDRRDSPQHF
TRBV29-1 CSVRWELETQYF
TRBV7-3 CASSFSRQGEQYF
TRBV5-1 CASSLSWQGMHNEQFF
TRBV7-9 CASSTPDRRYEQYF
TRBV20-1 CSAGTSGRNNEQFF
TRBV12-3/TRBV12-4 CASSGTGGNQPQHF
TRBV7-7 CASSASQGDEQYF
TRBV27 CASRGQNKDYEQYF
TRBV29-1 CSVEWVNPGHMNTEAFF
TRBV11-2 CASRLAGGYYEQYF
TRBV4-1 CASSHQTSGSGLGANVLTF
TRBV12-3/TRBV12-4 CASSIAGNYNEQFF
TRBV20-1 CSASKAGGRRDNEQFF
TRBV10-3 CAIGGQGYNEQFF
TRBV29-1 CSVYGTSATEQFF
TRBV18 CASSVREVPYDTQYF
TRBV5-1 CASSPTDRPAFF
TRBV29-1 CSAVGGRDDKQYF
TRBV12-3/TRBV12-4 CASSLPPGKGTDTQYF
TRBV10-3 CAIGTWGGREQYF
TRBV9 CASSSMGSTDTQYF
TRBV7-9 CASSSLDREYPFNEQFF
TRBV7-9 CASSPDRALLGNEQFF
TRBV15 CATSRDIMGGTGAGAYNEQFF
TRBV7-9 CASRSGRAHRDNEQFF
TRBV4-1 CASSQGGLTSGANVLTF
TRBV15 CATSREAGGGGAGYNEQFF
TRBV20-1 CSARVEPGLAGYEQYF
TRBV20-1 CSARDQDTGTGGFSYEQYF
TRBV5-1 CASSLGHGGTDTQYF
TRBV20-1 CSAREDGNEQFF
TRBV28 CASSLGQLRSDTQYF
TRBV6-5 CASSYRGRRANDEQFF
TRBV11-1 CASSSTLLGANEQFF
TRBV7-9 CASTEGGDLYNQPQHF